The next 7 T cell receptor beta chains were all read from a single sample in a study of blood T cell repertoires in COVID-19. Repertoires were generated with immunoSEQ multiplex PCR, while TCRdb's copy carries only in-frame clones and drops some. This sample has 400,000 or so clones, with 88% found just once. The specimen sequenced was PBMCs or T cells enriched from blood (not recorded which). The receptors shown here come from a woman aged 40 to 50 with acute COVID-19.

The sample holds one count of this clone. This chain uses TRBV6-1 with TRBJ1-3; 7 positions agree with TRBD1. The CDR3 has 16 residues. Germline V gene sequence: CDR1 MNHNS, CDR2 SASEGT. Trimming at V came to 4 bases and at J to 0 bases, leaving 6 bases not matched to a gene. The CDR3 coding sequence is TGTGCCAGCAGTGCCATGGGACAGCGCTCTGGAAACACCATATATTTT. This encodes CASSAMGQRSGNTIYF.

The CDR3 bases are TGTGCCAGCAGCGGAGACCCCGGGGAGGGTTCGAATTCACCCCTCCACTTT. Translating it yields CASSGDPGEGSNSPLHF. The chain carries TRBV9 and TRBJ1-6; D unclear. This CDR3 region has 17 residues. With 3 bases removed from V and 7 bases from J, the gap between germline ends came to 20 bases. Germline lookup yields CDR1 SGDLS and CDR2 YYNGEE.

The rearrangement links TRBV18 to TRBJ1-4; D possibly corresponds to TRBD1 (6 bases). The V gene lost 3 bases and the J gene lost 0 bases, with 11 bases spanning the gap. Per the germline V gene, CDR1 is KGHSH and CDR2 is LQKENI. CDR3 length: 16 residues. CDR3 sequence: CASSPTGPATNEKLFF. CDR3 nucleotide sequence: TGTGCCAGCTCACCGACAGGCCCCGCAACTAATGAAAAACTGTTTTTT.

The chain uses TRBV15 and TRBJ1-1; tentative D call: TRBD1 (5 bases). Trimming cost V 5 bases and J 5 bases, with 15 bases left between them. Germline V CDR1 and CDR2: LNHNV, YYDKDF (reference sequence). The CDR3 contains 14 residues. CDR3 nucleotide sequence: TGTGCCACCAGCGCAACCCAGGGAAGGACTGAAGCTTTCTTT. It translates to CATSATQGRTEAFF. Drawing the rest from reference TRBV15 and TRBJ1-1, the complete variable domain is DAMVIQNPRYQVTQFGKPVTLSCSQTLNHNVMYWYQQKSSQAPKLLFHYYDKDFNNEADTPDNFQSRRPNTSFCFLDIRSPGLGDTAMYLCATSATQGRTEAFFGQGTRLTVV.

This sequence joins TRBV29-1 and TRBJ1-1; TRBD1 matches at 11 bases. CDR3 length: 16 amino acids. The ends lost 7 bases at V and 4 bases at J; junction bases unmatched: 14. CDR1 and CDR2 from the germline V gene are SQVTM and ANQGSEA. In nucleotides, the CDR3 is TGCAGCGCCTACAATCGGGACAGGGGGGTGAGCACTGAAGCTTTCTTT. Translating gives CSAYNRDRGVSTEAFF.

The chain carries TRBV6-5 and TRBJ1-2; TRBD1 matches 7 bases. Germline V lookup: CDR1 MNHEY, CDR2 SVGAGI. The CDR3 loop spans 14 amino acids. V trimming: 7 bases; J trimming: 4 bases; junction bases outside the gene matches: 9. The CDR3 bases are TGTGCCAGCACTACAGGGGAAATGGGCTATGGCTACACCTTC. This translates into CASTTGEMGYGYTF.

The V call is TRBV6-5, the J call TRBJ1-2; D gene ambiguous. V was pared by 10 bases and J by 4 bases, with 19 bases between. The germline V gene has CDR1 MNHEY and CDR2 SVGAGI. This CDR3 contains 14 residues. The CDR3 DNA is TGTGCCACCTCCTACCAGCAACGGAGCTATGGCTACACCTTC. Translated, it gives CATSYQQRSYGYTF.